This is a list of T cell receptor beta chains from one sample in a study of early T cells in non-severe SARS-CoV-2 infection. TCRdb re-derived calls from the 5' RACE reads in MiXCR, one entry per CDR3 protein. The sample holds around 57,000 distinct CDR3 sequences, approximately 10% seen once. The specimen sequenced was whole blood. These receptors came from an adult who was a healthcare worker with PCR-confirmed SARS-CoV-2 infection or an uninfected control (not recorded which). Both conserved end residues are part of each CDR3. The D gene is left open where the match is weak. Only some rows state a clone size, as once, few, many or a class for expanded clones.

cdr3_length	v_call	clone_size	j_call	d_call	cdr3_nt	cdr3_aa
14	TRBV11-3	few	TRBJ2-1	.	TGTGCCAGCAGCCTTCGGGGGTCCTACAATGAGCAGTTCTTC	CASSLRGSYNEQFF
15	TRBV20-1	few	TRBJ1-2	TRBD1	TGCAGTGCTAGAGACCTGATGACAGGGAACTATGGCTACACCTTC	CSARDLMTGNYGYTF
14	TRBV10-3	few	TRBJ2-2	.	TGTGCCATCAGTGAGGACAGGATGCCCGGGGAGCTGTTTTTT	CAISEDRMPGELFF
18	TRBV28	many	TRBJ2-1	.	TGTGCCAGCAGCCCCATTAAGGATGCGGGGATCTCCTACAATGAGCAGTTCTTC	CASSPIKDAGISYNEQFF
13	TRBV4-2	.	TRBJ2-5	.	TGTGCCAGCAGCCCTCAGGTTCAGGAGACCCAGTACTTC	CASSPQVQETQYF
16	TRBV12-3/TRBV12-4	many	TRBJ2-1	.	TGTGCCAGCAGTTTATGGGGAGGCCGCTCCTACAATGAGCAGTTCTTC	CASSLWGGRSYNEQFF
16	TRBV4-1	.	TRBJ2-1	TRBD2	TGCGCCAGCAGCCAATTGTTAGCGGGAGCGGGGAATGAGCAGTTCTTC	CASSQLLAGAGNEQFF
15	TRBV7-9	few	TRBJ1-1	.	TGTGCCAGCAGCTTAATCCCTCACCAGAACACTGAAGCTTTCTTT	CASSLIPHQNTEAFF
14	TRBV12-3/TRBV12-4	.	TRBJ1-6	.	TGTGCCAGCAGCCGGAACAGAGATAATTCACCCCTCCACTTT	CASSRNRDNSPLHF
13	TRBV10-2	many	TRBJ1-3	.	TGCGCCAGCAGTTGGGACTCTGGAAACACCATATATTTT	CASSWDSGNTIYF
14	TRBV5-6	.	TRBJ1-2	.	TGTGCCAGCAGCCGAGAAAGAGTTAACTATGGCTACACCTTC	CASSRERVNYGYTF
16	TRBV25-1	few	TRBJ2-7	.	TGTGCCAGCAGTGATCCTGGCGCAGGGAGCTCCTACGAGCAGTACTTC	CASSDPGAGSSYEQYF
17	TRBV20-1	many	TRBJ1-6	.	TGCAGTGCTAGAGATTCGGGGACTGGCTCCTATAATTCACCCCTCCACTTT	CSARDSGTGSYNSPLHF
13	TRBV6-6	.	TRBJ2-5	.	TGTGCCAGCACTTCAGCCAACCAAGAGACCCAGTACTTC	CASTSANQETQYF
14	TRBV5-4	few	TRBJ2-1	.	TGTGCCAGCACCGACCAGGGGTACCACAATGAGCAGTTCTTC	CASTDQGYHNEQFF
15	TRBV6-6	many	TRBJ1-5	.	TGTGCCAGCACCGGAGGACAGATTAGCAATCAGCCCCAGCATTTT	CASTGGQISNQPQHF
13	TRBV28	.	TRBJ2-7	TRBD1	TGTGCCAGCAGTTTAAACAACAGGGGCGAGCAGTACTTC	CASSLNNRGEQYF
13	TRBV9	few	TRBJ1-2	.	TGTGCCAGCAGCGTAGGACAGACCTATGGCTACACCTTC	CASSVGQTYGYTF
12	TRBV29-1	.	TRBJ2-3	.	TGCAGCGTTGAAGATAGGGCGGATACGCAGTATTTT	CSVEDRADTQYF
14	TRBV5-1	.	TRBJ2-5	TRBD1	TGCGCCAGCGGAGGGACAGGGTATGGAGAGACCCAGTACTTC	CASGGTGYGETQYF
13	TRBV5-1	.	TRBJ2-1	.	TGCGCCAGCAGCTTGGAGGACAGCGTGGTCGAACGCTTC	CASSLEDSVVERF
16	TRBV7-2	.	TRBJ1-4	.	TGTGCCAGCAGCTTAGTTAGTCGCATGGGTAATGAAAAACTGTTTTTT	CASSLVSRMGNEKLFF
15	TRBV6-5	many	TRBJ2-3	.	TGTGCCAGCCGCATCGGGCGGGTCCTGCCAGATACGCAGTATTTT	CASRIGRVLPDTQYF
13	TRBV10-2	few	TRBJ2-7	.	TGCGCCAGCAGTGAGTCGGGCCCCTACGAGCAGTACTTC	CASSESGPYEQYF
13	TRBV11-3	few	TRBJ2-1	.	TGTGCCAGCAGTAACCCTCCCGGGCGTGAGCAGTTCTTC	CASSNPPGREQFF
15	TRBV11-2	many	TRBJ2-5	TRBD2	TGTGCCAGCAGCTTAGAGACTAGCGGGGCCAAGACCCAGTACTTC	CASSLETSGAKTQYF
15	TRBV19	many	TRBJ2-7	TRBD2	TGTGCCAGTAGGGAGACTAGCGGAATTTCTTACGAGCAGTACTTC	CASRETSGISYEQYF
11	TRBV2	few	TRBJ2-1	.	TGTGCCAGCGGGGCGGAGAATGAGCAGTTCTTC	CASGAENEQFF
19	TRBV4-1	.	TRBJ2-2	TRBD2	TGCGCCAGCAGCCAGGGCCGACTCTTAAGCGGGGTAAACACCGGGGAGCTGTTTTTT	CASSQGRLLSGVNTGELFF
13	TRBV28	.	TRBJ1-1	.	TGTGCCAGCCAACCGGGGGGCAATGTGAAAGCTTTCTTT	CASQPGGNVKAFF